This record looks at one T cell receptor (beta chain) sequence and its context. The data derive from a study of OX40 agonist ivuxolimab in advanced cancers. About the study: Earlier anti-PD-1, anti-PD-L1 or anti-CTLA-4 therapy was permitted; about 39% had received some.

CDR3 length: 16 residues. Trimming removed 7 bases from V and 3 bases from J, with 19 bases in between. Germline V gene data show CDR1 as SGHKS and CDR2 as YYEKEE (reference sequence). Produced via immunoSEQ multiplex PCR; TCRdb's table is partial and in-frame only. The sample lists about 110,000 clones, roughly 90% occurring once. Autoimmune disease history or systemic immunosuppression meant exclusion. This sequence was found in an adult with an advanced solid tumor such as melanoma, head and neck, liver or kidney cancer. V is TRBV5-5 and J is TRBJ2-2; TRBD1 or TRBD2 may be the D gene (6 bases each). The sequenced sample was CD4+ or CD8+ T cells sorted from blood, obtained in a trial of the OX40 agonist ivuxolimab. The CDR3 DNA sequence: TGTGCCAGCGCCTGGTGGAGGGGGAAGGACACCGGGGAGCTGTTTTTT. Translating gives CASAWWRGKDTGELFF.